The clone carrying this T cell receptor (beta chain) was seen a handful of times. These data are taken from a study of PD-1 blockade in classical Hodgkin lymphoma. Libraries were prepared by immunoSEQ multiplex PCR; TCRdb keeps only in-frame clonotypes and omits some of them. This sample has 100,000 to 120,000 clones, with 80% to 90% found just once. Germline V CDR1 and CDR2: SGHDN, FVKESK. The CDR3 is made up of 13 amino acids. Unmatched junction bases numbered 2, after V lost 4 bases and J lost 6 bases. Each and every patient relapsed after autologous stem cell transplantation, and patients got differing brentuximab vedotin exposure.

V gene TRBV14 combines with J gene TRBJ1-2; 10 bases fit TRBD1. Source: peripheral blood mononuclear cells (PBMCs), taken before the second cycle of nivolumab. The receptor was derived from a human donor with classical Hodgkin lymphoma. CDR3 in amino acids: CASSRQGANGYTF. CDR3 coding DNA: TGTGCCAGCAGCCGACAGGGGGCAAATGGCTACACCTTC.